These 12 T cell receptor beta chains originate from one sample sequenced in a study of cytomegalovirus exposure and HLA in healthy donors. The study ran its PCR with 60 Vbeta and 13 Jbeta primers. Measured with immunoSEQ multiplex PCR; TCRdb has only the in-frame clones, and not every one. The sample includes about 130,000 clones, more than 65% of them seen just once. The sequenced sample was PBMCs. These receptor sequences come from a woman aged 60-75 years in good health and CMV-seropositive.

The V call is TRBV7-9, the J call TRBJ2-1, with TRBD1 identical over 8 bases. CDR3 length equals 16 residues. The germline CDR1 and CDR2 sequences are SEHNR and FQNEAQ (reference sequence). The trim removed 1 base at V and 5 bases at J, leaving 7 bases unmatched. The CDR3 protein is CASSLERQGRNNEQFF. CDR3 coding DNA: TGTGCCAGCAGCTTAGAGCGACAGGGGAGGAACAATGAGCAGTTCTTC.

Details on this clone: A junction end diverges from the germline sequence, so it may reflect a read error. This CDR3 is also generated by other DNA sequences in the sample. Here the CDR3 reads CASSEGATIEAFF. CDR3 in DNA: TGTGCCAGCAGCGAAGGGGCAACCATCGAAGCTTTCTTT. This rearrangement joins TRBV2 to TRBJ1-1; tentative D call: TRBD1 (5 bases). The CDR3 is 13 residues long. The V gene's germline CDR1 is SNHLY and CDR2 FYNNEI.

The chain is built from TRBV7-2 and TRBJ2-7; D is uncertain. The V gene lost 5 bases and the J gene lost 0 bases, with 14 bases spanning the gap. The CDR3 totals 15 residues. The germline CDR1 and CDR2 sequences are SGHTA and FQGNSA. The CDR3 region is CASSRSLGSSYEQYF. As DNA, the CDR3 is TGTGCCAGCAGCCGCTCCCTAGGAAGCTCCTACGAGCAGTACTTC.

The chain links TRBV2 to TRBJ1-4; TRBD1 might be the D (6 bases). The CDR3 runs 13 residues. V was shortened by 6 bases and J by 7 bases, with 12 bases between the two germline ends. Germline V lookup: CDR1 SNHLY, CDR2 FYNNEI. CDR3 sequence (DNA): TGTGCCAGCAGCAGGGGAAATAGTGAAAAACTGTTTTTT. Translated: CASSRGNSEKLFF.

The chain joins TRBV10-3 to TRBJ2-7; no clear D. V was cut by 0 bases and J by 2 bases, with 11 bases left in between. CDR1 and CDR2 (germline): ENHRY, SYGVKD. CDR3 length: 15 amino acids. In DNA, the CDR3 is TGTGCCATCAGTGAGTCTACACAGATAACCTACGAGCAGTACTTC. Residues: CAISESTQITYEQYF.

V usage is TRBV7-9 and J usage is TRBJ2-1; possibly TRBD1 for D (6 bases). The V end lost 4 bases, the J end lost 6 bases, and 10 bases lay between the germline ends. Germline V gene sequence: CDR1 SEHNR, CDR2 FQNEAQ (reference sequence). This CDR3 has 13 residues. CDR3 amino acids: CASSYRDVNEQFF. As DNA, the CDR3 is TGTGCCAGCAGCTACAGGGACGTCAATGAGCAGTTCTTC.

The chain has TRBV4-1 and TRBJ1-2; D might be TRBD1 (6 bases). Trimming cost V 1 base and J 8 bases, with 14 bases left between them. In germline, CDR1 is MGHRA, CDR2 YSYEKL. The CDR3 loop spans 14 amino acids. The CDR3 loop reads CASSQVLGASGYTF. CDR3 in DNA: TGCGCCAGCAGCCAAGTATTGGGGGCTAGCGGCTACACCTTC.

This chain joins TRBV18 and TRBJ2-7; D is uncertain. The germline CDR1 and CDR2 sequences are KGHSH and LQKENI. With 6 bases removed from V and 0 bases from J, the gap between germline ends came to 12 bases. This CDR3 is built from 14 residues. The CDR3 spells CASSLPGNSYEQYF. The CDR3, as DNA: TGTGCCAGCTCTTTACCAGGAAACTCCTACGAGCAGTACTTC.

This rearrangement joins TRBV4-3 to TRBJ2-3; 7 bases map to TRBD1. Germline values: CDR1 LGHNA, CDR2 YSLEER. This CDR3 contains 18 residues. V shed 0 bases and J 2 bases; nucleotides not matched to a gene: 11. In nucleotides, the CDR3 is TGCGCCAGCAGCCAAGATGCCGCCACAGGGGATTCCACAGATACGCAGTATTTT. It specifies CASSQDAATGDSTDTQYF.

This clone showed up just a few times. V gene TRBV19 combines with J gene TRBJ1-4, with TRBD1 matching 7 bases. Per the germline V gene, CDR1 is LNHDA and CDR2 is SQIVND (reference sequence). V was pared by 6 bases and J by 5 bases, with 3 bases of the junction left unmatched. The CDR3 loop spans 13 amino acids. CDR3 coding DNA: TGTGCCAGTAGACGGGGACAGAATGAAAAACTGTTTTTT. It codes for CASRRGQNEKLFF.

The V gene is TRBV14, the J gene TRBJ2-7; 12 bases match TRBD2. The V gene's germline CDR1 is SGHDN and CDR2 FVKESK. V lost 1 base, J lost 0 bases, and 4 bases stayed unmatched. This CDR3 contains 17 residues. CDR3 loop: CASSQASGRDPSYEQYF. The CDR3 coding sequence is TGTGCCAGCAGCCAAGCTAGCGGGAGGGACCCCTCCTACGAGCAGTACTTC.

V gene TRBV4-2 combines with J gene TRBJ1-5, with D possibly matching TRBD1 (5 bases). Germline V gives CDR1 LGHNA, CDR2 YNFKEQ. The CDR3 spans 14 residues. The ends were cut back, 0 bases at V and 5 bases at J, with 8 bases in the middle. The CDR3 here is CASSQDGGDQPQHF. The CDR3, as DNA: TGTGCCAGCAGCCAAGATGGGGGGGATCAGCCCCAGCATTTT.